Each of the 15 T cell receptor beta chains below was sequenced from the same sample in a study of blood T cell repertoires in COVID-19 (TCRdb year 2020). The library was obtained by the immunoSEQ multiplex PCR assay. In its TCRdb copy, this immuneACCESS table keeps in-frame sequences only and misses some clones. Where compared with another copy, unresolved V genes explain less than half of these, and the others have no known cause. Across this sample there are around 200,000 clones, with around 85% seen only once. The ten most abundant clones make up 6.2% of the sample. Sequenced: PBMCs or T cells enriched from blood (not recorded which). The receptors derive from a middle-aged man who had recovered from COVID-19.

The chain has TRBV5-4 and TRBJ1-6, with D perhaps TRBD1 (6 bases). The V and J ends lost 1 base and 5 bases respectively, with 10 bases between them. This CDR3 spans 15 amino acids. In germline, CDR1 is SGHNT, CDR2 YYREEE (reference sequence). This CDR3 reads CASSLKGVDNSPLHF. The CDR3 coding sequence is TGTGCCAGCAGCTTGAAGGGGGTGGATAATTCACCCCTCCACTTT. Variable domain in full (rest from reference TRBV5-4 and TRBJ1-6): ETGVTQSPTHLIKTRGQQVTLRCSSQSGHNTVSWYQQALGQGPQFIFQYYREEENGRGNFPPRFSGLQFPNYSSELNVNALELDDSALYLCASSLKGVDNSPLHFGNGTRLTVT.

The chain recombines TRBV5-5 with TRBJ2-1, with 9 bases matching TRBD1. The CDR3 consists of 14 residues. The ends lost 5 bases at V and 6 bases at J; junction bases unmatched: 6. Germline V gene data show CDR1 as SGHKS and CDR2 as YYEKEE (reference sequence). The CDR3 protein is CASRRLGQGNEQFF. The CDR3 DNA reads TGTGCCAGCAGACGGTTGGGACAGGGCAATGAGCAGTTCTTC.

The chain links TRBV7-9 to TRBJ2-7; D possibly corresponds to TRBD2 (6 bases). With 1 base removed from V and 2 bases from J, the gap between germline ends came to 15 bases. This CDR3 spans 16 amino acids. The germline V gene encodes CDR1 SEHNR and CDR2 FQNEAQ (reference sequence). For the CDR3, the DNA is TGTGCCAGCAGCTTAGGGCCCCGGGAGAGCGCCTACGAGCAGTACTTC. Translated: CASSLGPRESAYEQYF.

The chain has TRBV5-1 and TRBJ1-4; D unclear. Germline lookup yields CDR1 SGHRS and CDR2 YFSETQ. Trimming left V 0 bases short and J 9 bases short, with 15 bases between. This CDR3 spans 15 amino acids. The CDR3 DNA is TGCGCCAGCAGCTTGGCGGGGTGGGGATTGAAAAAACTGTTTTTT. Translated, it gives CASSLAGWGLKKLFF.

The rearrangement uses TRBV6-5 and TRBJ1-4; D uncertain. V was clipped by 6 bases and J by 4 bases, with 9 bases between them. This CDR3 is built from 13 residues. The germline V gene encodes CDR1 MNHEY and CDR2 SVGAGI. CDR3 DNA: TGTGCCAGCAGCCCGGGGAATAATGAAAAACTGTTTTTT. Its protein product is CASSPGNNEKLFF.

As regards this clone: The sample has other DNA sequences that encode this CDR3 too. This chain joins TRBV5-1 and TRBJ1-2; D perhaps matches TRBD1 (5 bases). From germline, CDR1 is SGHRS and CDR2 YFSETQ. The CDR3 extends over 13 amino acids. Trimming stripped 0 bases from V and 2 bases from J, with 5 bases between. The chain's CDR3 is CASSLDRNYGYTF. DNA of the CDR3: TGCGCCAGCAGCTTGGACAGGAACTATGGCTACACCTTC.

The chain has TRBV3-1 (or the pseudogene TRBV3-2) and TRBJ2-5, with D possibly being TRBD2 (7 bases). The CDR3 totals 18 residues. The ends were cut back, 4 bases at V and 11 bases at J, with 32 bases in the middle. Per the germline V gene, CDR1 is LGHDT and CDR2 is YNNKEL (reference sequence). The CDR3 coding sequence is TGTGCCAGCAGCCCCCTGGGAGCGGGGAGATCTAGGGGGACGTCTCAGTACTTC. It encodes CASSPLGAGRSRGTSQYF.

The CDR3 region has the DNA TGTGCCAGTAGTCTCGACAGGGTAAGAGGCGGCTACACCTTC. This translates into CASSLDRVRGGYTF. The chain carries TRBV19 and TRBJ1-2, with 7 bases matching TRBD1. The CDR3 runs to 14 residues. The V gene's germline CDR1 is LNHDA and CDR2 SQIVND (reference sequence). The V segment lost 5 bases and the J segment 8 bases; nucleotides outside the gene matches: 11.

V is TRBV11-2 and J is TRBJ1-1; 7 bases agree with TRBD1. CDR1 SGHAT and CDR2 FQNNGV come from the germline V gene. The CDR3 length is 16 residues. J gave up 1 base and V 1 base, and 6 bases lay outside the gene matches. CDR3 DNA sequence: TGTGCCAGCAGCTTAGGTAGGGGGCGAAAGAACACTGAAGCTTTCTTT. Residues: CASSLGRGRKNTEAFF.

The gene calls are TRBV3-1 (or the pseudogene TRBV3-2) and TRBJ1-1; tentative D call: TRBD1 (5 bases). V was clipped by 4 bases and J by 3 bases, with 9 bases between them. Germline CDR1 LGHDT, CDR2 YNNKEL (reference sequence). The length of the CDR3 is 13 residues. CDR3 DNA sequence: TGTGCCAGCAGCCTTGACAGATACACTGAAGCTTTCTTT. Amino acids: CASSLDRYTEAFF.

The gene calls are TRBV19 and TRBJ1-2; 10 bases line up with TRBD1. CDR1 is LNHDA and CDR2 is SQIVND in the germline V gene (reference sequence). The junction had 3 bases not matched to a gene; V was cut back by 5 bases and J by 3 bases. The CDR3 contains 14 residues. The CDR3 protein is CASSRTGGDYGYTF. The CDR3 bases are TGTGCCAGTAGTCGGACAGGGGGGGACTATGGCTACACCTTC.

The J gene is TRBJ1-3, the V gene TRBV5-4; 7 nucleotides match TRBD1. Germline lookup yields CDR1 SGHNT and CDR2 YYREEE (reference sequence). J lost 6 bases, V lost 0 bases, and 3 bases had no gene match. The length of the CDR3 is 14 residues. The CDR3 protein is CASSLEGALNTIYF. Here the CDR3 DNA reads TGTGCCAGCAGCTTGGAGGGGGCTTTAAACACCATATATTTT.

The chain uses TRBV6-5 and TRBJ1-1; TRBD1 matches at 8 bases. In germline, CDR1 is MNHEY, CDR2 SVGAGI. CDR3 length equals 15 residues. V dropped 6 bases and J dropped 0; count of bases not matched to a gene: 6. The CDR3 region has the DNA TGTGCCAGCAGAAGACAGGGGCCCTTGAACACTGAAGCTTTCTTT. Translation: CASRRQGPLNTEAFF.

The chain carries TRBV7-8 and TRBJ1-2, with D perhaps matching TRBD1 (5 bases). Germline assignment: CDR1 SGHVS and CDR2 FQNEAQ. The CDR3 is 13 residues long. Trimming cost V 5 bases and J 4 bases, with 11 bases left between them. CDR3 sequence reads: CASSPGILYGYTF. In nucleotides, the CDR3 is TGTGCCAGCAGCCCAGGGATTCTCTATGGCTACACCTTC. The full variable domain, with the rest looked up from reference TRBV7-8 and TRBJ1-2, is GAGVSQSPRYKVAKRGQDVALRCDPISGHVSLFWYQQALGQGPEFLTYFQNEAQLDKSGLPSDRFFAERPEGSVSTLKIQRTQQEDSAVYLCASSPGILYGYTFGSGTRLTVV.

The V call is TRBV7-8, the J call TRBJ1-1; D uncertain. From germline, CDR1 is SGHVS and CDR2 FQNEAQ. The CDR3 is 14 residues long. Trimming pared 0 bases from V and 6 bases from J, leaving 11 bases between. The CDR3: CASSLAGGKAEAFF. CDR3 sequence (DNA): TGTGCCAGCAGCTTAGCGGGAGGGAAGGCTGAAGCTTTCTTT.